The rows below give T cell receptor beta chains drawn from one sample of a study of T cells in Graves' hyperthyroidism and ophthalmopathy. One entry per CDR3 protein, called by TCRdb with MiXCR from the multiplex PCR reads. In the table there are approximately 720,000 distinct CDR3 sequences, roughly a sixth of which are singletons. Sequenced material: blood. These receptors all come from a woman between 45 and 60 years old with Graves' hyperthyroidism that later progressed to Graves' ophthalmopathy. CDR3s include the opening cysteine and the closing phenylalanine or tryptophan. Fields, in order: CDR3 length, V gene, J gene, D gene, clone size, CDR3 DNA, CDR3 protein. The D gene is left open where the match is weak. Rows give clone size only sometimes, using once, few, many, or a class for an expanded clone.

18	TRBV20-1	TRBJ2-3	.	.	TGCAGTGCAGGCCCCCAGGTGTTGGGAGAGGGGGAGACAGATACGCAGTATTTT	CSAGPQVLGEGETDTQYF
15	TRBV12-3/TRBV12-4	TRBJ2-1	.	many	TGTGCCAGCACCTTCCGGGACGGAGGCTACAATGAGCAGTTCTTC	CASTFRDGGYNEQFF
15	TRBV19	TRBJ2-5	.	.	TGTGCCAGTAGTATGCCCCAGGACCGGGCCGGGACCCAGTACTTC	CASSMPQDRAGTQYF
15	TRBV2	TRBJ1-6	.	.	TGTGCCAGCAGCGGACAAGGCAGGGGAGGTTCACCCCTCCACTTT	CASSGQGRGGSPLHF
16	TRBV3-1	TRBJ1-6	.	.	TGTGCCAGCAGAAAAGCAGGGAGCTCCTATAATTCACCCCTCCACTTT	CASRKAGSSYNSPLHF
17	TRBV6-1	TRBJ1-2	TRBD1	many	TGTGCCAGCAGTTCGCGTAGGGACAGCCCCTTGGACTATGGCTACACCTTC	CASSSRRDSPLDYGYTF
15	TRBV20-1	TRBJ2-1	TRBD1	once	TGCAGTGCTAGAGATACCGGGACAGGGGCCAGTCGGCAGTTCTTC	CSARDTGTGASRQFF
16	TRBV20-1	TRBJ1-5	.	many	TGCAGTGCTAGACCCACAGGGAGTTTTAGCAATCAGCCCCAGCATTTT	CSARPTGSFSNQPQHF
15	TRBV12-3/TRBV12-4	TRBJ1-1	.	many	TGTGCCAGCAGTTTAGACAGGTATGGGAACACTGAAGCTTTCTTT	CASSLDRYGNTEAFF
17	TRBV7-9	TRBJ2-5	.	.	TGTGCCAGCAGCGGAGGCTTCCAGGGAGATACCCAAGAGACCCAGTACTTC	CASSGGFQGDTQETQYF
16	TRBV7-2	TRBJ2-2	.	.	TGTGCCAGCAGCTGGAGGGCCCGCCGATTCACCGGGGAGCTGTTTTTT	CASSWRARRFTGELFF
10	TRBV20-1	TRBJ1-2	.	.	TGCAGTGCTAGACCCAAGGCGAGCACCTTC	CSARPKASTF
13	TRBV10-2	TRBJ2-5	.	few	TGCGCCAGCAGGGGGTCAGGACAAGAGACCCAGTACTTC	CASRGSGQETQYF
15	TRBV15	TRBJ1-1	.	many	TGTGCCACCAGCAGTGTGGGACCCATGAGGACTGAAGCTTTCTTT	CATSSVGPMRTEAFF
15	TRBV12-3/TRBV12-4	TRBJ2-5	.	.	TGTGCCAGCAGTCCTGGGTCAGGGGCTCAAGAGACCCAGTACTTC	CASSPGSGAQETQYF
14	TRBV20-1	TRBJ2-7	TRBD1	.	TGCAGTGCGACAACCCGGGACAGGGGATACGAGCAGTACTTC	CSATTRDRGYEQYF